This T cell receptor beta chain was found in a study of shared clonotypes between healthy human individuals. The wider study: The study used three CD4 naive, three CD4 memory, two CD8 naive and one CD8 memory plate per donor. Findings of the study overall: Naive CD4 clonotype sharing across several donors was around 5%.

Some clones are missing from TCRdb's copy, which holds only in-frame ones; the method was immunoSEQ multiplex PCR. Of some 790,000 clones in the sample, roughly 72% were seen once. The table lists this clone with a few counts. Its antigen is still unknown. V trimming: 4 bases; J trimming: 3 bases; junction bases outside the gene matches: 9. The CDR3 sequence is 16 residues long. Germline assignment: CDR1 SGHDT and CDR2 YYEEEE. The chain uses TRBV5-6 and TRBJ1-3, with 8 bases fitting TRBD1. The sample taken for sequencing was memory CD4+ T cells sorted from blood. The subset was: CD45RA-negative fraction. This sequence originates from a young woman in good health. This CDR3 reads CASSTLTGVYGNTIYF. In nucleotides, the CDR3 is TGTGCCAGCAGCACCCTGACAGGGGTGTATGGAAACACCATATATTTT.